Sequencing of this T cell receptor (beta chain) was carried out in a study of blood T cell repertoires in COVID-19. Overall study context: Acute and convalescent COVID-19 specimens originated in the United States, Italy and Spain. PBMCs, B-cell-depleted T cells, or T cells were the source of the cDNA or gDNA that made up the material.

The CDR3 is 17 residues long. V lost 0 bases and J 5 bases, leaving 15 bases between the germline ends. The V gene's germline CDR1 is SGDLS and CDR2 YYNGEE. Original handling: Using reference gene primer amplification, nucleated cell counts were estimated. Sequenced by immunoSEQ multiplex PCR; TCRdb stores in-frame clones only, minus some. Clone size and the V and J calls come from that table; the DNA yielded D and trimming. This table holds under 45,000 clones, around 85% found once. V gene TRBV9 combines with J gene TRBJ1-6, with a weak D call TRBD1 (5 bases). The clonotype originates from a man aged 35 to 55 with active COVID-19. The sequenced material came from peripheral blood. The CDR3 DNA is TGTGCCAGCAGCGTAGGGGCAGGGATCTATCATAATTCACCCCTCCACTTT. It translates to CASSVGAGIYHNSPLHF.